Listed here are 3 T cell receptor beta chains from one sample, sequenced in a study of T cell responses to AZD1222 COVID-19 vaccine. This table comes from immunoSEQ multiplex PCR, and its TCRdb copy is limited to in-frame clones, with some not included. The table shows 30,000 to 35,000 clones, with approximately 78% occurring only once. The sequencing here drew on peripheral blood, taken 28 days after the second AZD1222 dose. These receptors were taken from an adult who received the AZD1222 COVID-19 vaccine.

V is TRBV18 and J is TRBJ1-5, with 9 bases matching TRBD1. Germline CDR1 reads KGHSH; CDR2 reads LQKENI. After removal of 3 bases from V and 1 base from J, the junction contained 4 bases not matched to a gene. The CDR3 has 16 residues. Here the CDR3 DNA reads TGTGCCAGCTCACCCGTGGGACAGGGCAGCAATCAGCCCCAGCATTTT. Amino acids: CASSPVGQGSNQPQHF.

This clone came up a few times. The CDR3, as DNA: TGCGCCAGCAGCTTGGCCGGAGGGGGTCTTTCACCCCTCCACTTT. Residues: CASSLAGGGLSPLHF. The V and J genes are TRBV5-1 and TRBJ1-6; possibly TRBD1 for D (6 bases). V shed 0 bases and J shed 9 bases, with 13 bases lying between them. Germline V lookup: CDR1 SGHRS, CDR2 YFSETQ. CDR3 size: 15 residues.

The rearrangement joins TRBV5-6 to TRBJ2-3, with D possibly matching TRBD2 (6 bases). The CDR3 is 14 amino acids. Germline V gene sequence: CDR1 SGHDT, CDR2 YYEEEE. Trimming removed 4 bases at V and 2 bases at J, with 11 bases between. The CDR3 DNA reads TGTGCCAGCAGCCCCGGGGGATACACAGATACGCAGTATTTT. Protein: CASSPGGYTDTQYF.